In its sample, the clone carrying this T cell receptor beta chain was seen a few times. The data belong to a study of blood T cell repertoires in COVID-19. Study-level information: Sample material is recorded as cDNA or gDNA derived from T cells, B-cell-depleted T cells, or PBMCs.

Some clones are missing from TCRdb's copy, which holds only in-frame ones; the method was immunoSEQ multiplex PCR. The sample has 250,000 or so clones, 82% seen once; the top ten hold around 1.9%. Trimming removed 2 bases from V and 0 bases from J, with 8 bases in between. CDR3 length: 14 residues. Germline values: CDR1 MNHEY, CDR2 SVGAGI. This chain connects TRBV6-5 to TRBJ2-7; no reliable D call. The receptor was derived from a woman of 80 years or more with acute or convalescent COVID-19. The sample consisted of peripheral blood. Here the CDR3 reads CASSYRSSSYEQYF. The DNA for the CDR3 is TGTGCCAGCAGTTACCGATCGAGCTCCTACGAGCAGTACTTC.